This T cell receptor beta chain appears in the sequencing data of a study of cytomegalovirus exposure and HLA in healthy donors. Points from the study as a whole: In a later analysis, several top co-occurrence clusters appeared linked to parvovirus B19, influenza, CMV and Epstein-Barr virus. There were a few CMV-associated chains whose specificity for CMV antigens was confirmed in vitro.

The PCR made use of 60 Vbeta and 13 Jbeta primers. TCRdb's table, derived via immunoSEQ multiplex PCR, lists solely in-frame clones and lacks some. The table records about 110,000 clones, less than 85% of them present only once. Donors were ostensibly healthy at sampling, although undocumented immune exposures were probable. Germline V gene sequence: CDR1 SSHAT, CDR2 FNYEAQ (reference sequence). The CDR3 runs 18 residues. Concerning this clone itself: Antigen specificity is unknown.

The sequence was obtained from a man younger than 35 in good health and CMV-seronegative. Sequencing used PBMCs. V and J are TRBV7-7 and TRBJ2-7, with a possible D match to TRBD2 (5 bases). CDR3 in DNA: TGTGCTAGCCCTCTCGGGTGTCGGGGATTTTTGAGGGTATACGAGCAGTACTTC. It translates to CASPLGCRGFLRVYEQYF.